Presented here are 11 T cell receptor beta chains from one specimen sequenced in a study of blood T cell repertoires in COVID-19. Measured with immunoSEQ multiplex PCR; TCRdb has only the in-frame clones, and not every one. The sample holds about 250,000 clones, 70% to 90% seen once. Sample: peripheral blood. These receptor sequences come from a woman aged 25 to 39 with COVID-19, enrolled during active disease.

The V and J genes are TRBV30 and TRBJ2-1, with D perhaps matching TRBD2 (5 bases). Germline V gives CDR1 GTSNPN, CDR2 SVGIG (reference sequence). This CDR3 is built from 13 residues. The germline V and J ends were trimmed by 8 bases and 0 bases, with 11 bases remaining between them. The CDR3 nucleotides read TGTGCCCGTAGCGATAGCTCCTACAATGAGCAGTTCTTC. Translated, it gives CARSDSSYNEQFF.

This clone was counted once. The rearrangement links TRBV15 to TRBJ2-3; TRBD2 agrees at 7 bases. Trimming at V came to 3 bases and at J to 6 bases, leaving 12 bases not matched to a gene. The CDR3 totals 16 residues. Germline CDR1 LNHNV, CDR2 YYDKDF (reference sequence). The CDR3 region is CATSRDGLGLRDTQYF. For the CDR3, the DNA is TGTGCCACCAGCAGGGATGGACTAGGGCTAAGGGATACGCAGTATTTT.

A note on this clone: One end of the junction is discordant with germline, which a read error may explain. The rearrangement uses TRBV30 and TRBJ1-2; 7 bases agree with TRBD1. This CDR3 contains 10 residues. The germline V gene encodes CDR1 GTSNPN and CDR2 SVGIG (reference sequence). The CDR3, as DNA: TGTGCCTGGAGCCTGGGGACAGCCTTCTTC. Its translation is CAWSLGTAFF.

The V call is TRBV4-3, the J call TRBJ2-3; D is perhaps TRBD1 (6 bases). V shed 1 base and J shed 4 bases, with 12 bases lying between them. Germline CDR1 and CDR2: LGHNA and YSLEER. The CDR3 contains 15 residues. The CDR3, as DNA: TGCGCCAGCAGCCAAGCAGGGGAAGGCTCAGATACGCAGTATTTT. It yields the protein CASSQAGEGSDTQYF.

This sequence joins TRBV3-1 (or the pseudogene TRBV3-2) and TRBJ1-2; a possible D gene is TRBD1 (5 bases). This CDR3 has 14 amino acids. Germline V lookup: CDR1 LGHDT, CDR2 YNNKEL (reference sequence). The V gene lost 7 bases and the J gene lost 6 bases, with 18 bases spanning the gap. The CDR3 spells CASTLTRGGHGYTF. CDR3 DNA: TGTGCCAGCACCCTTACACGCGGGGGTCATGGCTACACCTTC.

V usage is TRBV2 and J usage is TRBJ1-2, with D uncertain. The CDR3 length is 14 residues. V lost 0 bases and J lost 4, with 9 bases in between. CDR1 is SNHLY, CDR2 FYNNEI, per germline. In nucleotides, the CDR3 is TGTGCCAGCAGTGAAGCGAGAGGGCTCTATGGCTACACCTTC. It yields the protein CASSEARGLYGYTF.

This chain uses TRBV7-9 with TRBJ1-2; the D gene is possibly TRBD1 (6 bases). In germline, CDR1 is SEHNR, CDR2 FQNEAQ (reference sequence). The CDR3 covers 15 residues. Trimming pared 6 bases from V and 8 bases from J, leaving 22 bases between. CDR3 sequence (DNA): TGTGCCAGCAGTAACACGGGGGGCGGAGAGGGAGGCTACACCTTC. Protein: CASSNTGGGEGGYTF. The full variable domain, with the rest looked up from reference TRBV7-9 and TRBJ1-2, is DTGVSQNPRHKITKRGQNVTFRCDPISEHNRLYWYRQTLGQGPEFLTYFQNEAQLEKSRLLSDRFSAERPKGSFSTLEIQRTEQGDSAMYLCASSNTGGGEGGYTFGSGTRLTVV.

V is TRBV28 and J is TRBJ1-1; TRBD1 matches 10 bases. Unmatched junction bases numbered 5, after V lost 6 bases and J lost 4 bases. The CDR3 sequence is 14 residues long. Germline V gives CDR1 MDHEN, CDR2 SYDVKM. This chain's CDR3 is CASRTGGTGTEAFF. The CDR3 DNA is TGTGCCAGCAGGACAGGGGGCACTGGCACTGAAGCTTTCTTT.

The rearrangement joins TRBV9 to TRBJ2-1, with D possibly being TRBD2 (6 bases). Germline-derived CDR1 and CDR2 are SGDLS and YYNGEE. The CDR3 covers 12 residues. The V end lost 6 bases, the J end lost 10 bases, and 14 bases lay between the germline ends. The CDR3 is CASTQSGEEQFF. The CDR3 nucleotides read TGTGCCAGCACCCAATCGGGGGAGGAGCAGTTCTTC.

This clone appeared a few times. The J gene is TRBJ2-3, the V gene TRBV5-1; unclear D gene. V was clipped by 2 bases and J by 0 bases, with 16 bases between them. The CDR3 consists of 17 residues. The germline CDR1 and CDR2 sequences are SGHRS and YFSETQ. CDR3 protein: CASSLNYYLKSTDTQYF. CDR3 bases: TGCGCCAGCAGCTTAAACTACTATTTGAAGAGCACAGATACGCAGTATTTT.

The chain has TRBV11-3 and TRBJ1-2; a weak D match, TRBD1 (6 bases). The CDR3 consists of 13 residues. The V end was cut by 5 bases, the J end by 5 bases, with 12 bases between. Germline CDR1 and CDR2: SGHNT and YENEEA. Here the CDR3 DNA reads TGTGCCAGCAGCAACACAGGGCCGTATGGCTACACCTTC. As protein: CASSNTGPYGYTF.